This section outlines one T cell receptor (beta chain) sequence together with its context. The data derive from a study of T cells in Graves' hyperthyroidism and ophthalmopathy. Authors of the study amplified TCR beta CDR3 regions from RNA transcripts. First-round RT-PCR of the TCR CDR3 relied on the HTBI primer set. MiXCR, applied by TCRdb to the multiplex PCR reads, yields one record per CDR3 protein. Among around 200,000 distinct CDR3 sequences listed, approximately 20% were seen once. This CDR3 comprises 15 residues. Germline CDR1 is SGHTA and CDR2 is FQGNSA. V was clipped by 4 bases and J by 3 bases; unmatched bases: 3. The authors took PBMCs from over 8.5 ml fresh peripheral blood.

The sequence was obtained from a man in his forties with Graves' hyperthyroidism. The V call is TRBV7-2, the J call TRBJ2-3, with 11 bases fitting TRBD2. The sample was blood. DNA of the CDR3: TGTGCCAGCAGCTCAAGACTAGCGGGGACAGATACGCAGTATTTT. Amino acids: CASSSRLAGTDTQYF.